The TCR beta chain described here comes from a study of CD8+CD57+ T cells in acquired aplastic anemia. Study summary: Mean DNA quantity obtained from sorted CD4+ and CD8+ cells was approximately 3 ug.

Whoever was chosen for sequencing had shown CD8+CD57+ cell expansion by flow cytometry. All patients had severe acquired aplastic anemia. No therapy had been given to the patients at the time of blood sampling. This clonotype was picked up many times. The V gene lost 11 bases and the J gene lost 4 bases, with 12 bases spanning the gap. Germline V lookup: CDR1 MNHNY, CDR2 SVGAGI (reference sequence). The CDR3 contains 11 residues. TCR beta VDJ and CDR3 were profiled, and genomic DNA was the template. TCRdb fed the reads into MiXCR, producing one record per CDR3 protein. Altogether 120,000 or so distinct CDR3 sequences are present, 55% to 60% being singletons, with the ten largest covering around 29%.

V gene TRBV6-6 combines with J gene TRBJ2-7, with D possibly being TRBD1 or TRBD2 (6 bases each). The clonotype comes from a human donor with aplastic anemia. The sample comprised sorted CD4+, CD8+, or CD8+CD57+ T cells (not recorded which) from PBMCs. CDR3 loop: CAARRGYEQYF. The CDR3 region has the DNA TGTGCCGCAAGGAGGGGGTACGAGCAGTACTTC.